A single sample is the source of the 25 T cell receptor beta chains below, sequenced in a study of T cell responses to AZD1222 COVID-19 vaccine. Profiling relied on immunoSEQ multiplex PCR, and the TCRdb table lists in-frame clones only, not all of them. The sample lists about 180,000 clones; about 90% were seen once. The sample was peripheral blood, taken on day 0 of AZD1222 vaccination. All receptors derive from an adult in good health.

The chain joins TRBV5-4 to TRBJ1-2; 7 positions agree with TRBD1. The V gene end was trimmed by 0 bases and the J gene end by 8 bases; junction bases not matched to a gene: 7. The germline V gene has CDR1 SGHNT and CDR2 YYREEE (reference sequence). There are 14 residues in the CDR3. The CDR3 sequence: CASSLEGGASGYTF. The CDR3 coding sequence is TGTGCCAGCAGCTTGGAAGGGGGCGCAAGCGGCTACACCTTC. The full variable domain, in which reference TRBV5-4 and TRBJ1-2 provide the parts outside the CDR3, is ETGVTQSPTHLIKTRGQQVTLRCSSQSGHNTVSWYQQALGQGPQFIFQYYREEENGRGNFPPRFSGLQFPNYSSELNVNALELDDSALYLCASSLEGGASGYTFGSGTRLTVV.

V is TRBV7-6 and J is TRBJ2-7, with D uncertain. This CDR3 comprises 13 residues. V shed 5 bases and J shed 4 bases, with 12 bases lying between them. Germline CDR1 reads SGHVS; CDR2 reads FNYEAQ. CDR3 DNA sequence: TGTGCCAGCAGCCCAATCCTAGGTTACGAGCAGTACTTC. Amino acids: CASSPILGYEQYF.

The rearrangement uses TRBV5-4 and TRBJ1-3; 9 nucleotides align to TRBD1. V gave up 4 bases and J gave up 8 bases; unmatched junction bases: 10. The CDR3 sequence is 15 residues long. Germline V gives CDR1 SGHNT, CDR2 YYREEE (reference sequence). The DNA for the CDR3 is TGTGCCAGCAGCACCGGGGGGGGACAGGGATACACCATATATTTT. Translation: CASSTGGGQGYTIYF.

The chain joins TRBV27 to TRBJ1-1; D remains unclear. Between the trimmed V and J ends, which lost 3 bases and 1 base, there was a span of 12 bases. CDR1 and CDR2 (germline): MNHEY, SMNVEV (reference sequence). The CDR3 runs to 15 residues. Here the CDR3 DNA reads TGTGCCAGCAGTTTCGCCGGATTGGAGAACACTGAAGCTTTCTTT. As protein: CASSFAGLENTEAFF.

The V gene is TRBV6-5, the J gene TRBJ1-2; 7 positions agree with TRBD1. This CDR3 has 13 residues. Losses at the gene ends were 6 bases for V and 2 bases for J; bases not matched to a gene: 3. In germline, CDR1 is MNHEY, CDR2 SVGAGI. DNA of the CDR3: TGTGCCAGCAGCCGGGACAGAAACTATGGCTACACCTTC. Translated: CASSRDRNYGYTF.

The gene calls are TRBV7-8 and TRBJ1-2; unclear D gene. The CDR3 spans 17 residues. The germline V gene encodes CDR1 SGHVS and CDR2 FQNEAQ. Trimming took 5 bases from V and 0 from J, leaving 19 bases between them. The CDR3 is CASSPRPRASANYGYTF. The CDR3, as DNA: TGTGCCAGCAGCCCTCGTCCGAGGGCCTCAGCTAACTATGGCTACACCTTC.

V and J are TRBV5-1 and TRBJ2-1; TRBD2 aligns across 9 bases. Germline V lookup: CDR1 SGHRS, CDR2 YFSETQ. Unmatched junction bases numbered 13, after V lost 0 bases and J lost 9 bases. The CDR3 extends over 17 amino acids. The CDR3 nucleotides read TGCGCCAGCAGCTTGGTAGGTGGGACTAGCACTATGCGTGAGCAGTTCTTC. Protein: CASSLVGGTSTMREQFF.

The rearrangement uses TRBV5-1 and TRBJ1-2, with 9 bases lining up with TRBD1. This CDR3 contains 14 residues. Germline V gene sequence: CDR1 SGHRS, CDR2 YFSETQ. V dropped 4 bases and J dropped 8; count of bases not matched to a gene: 9. CDR3 nucleotide sequence: TGCGCCAGCAGCCGGGACAGGGTGGGAATCGGCTACACCTTC. It encodes CASSRDRVGIGYTF.

The J gene is TRBJ2-2, the V gene TRBV6-2 or TRBV6-3; 12 bases map to TRBD2. This CDR3 contains 18 residues. Germline V CDR1 and CDR2: MNHEY, SVGEGT. The V and J ends lost 4 bases and 5 bases, in that order; junction bases with no gene match: 11. CDR3 DNA: TGTGCCAGCAGTTTAACGACTAGCGGGGGCCTGGGTACCGGGGAGCTGTTTTTT. Protein sequence: CASSLTTSGGLGTGELFF.

The gene calls are TRBV6-5 and TRBJ1-1, with D perhaps TRBD1 (6 bases). The CDR3 has 15 residues. Trimming stripped 6 bases from V and 0 bases from J, with 14 bases between. Germline CDR1 MNHEY, CDR2 SVGAGI. CDR3 sequence reads: CASRRQAILNTEAFF. The DNA for the CDR3 is TGTGCCAGCAGGCGACAGGCCATCTTGAACACTGAAGCTTTCTTT.

This clone was seen only a few times. The chain carries TRBV28 and TRBJ1-3; unclear D gene. CDR3 length: 12 residues. V dropped 8 bases and J dropped 2 bases, with 7 bases sitting between them. CDR1 MDHEN and CDR2 SYDVKM come from the germline V gene. The CDR3 reads CASGGTGNTIYF. The CDR3 region has the DNA TGTGCCAGCGGTGGGACTGGAAACACCATATATTTT.

The chain carries TRBV10-3 and TRBJ2-7, with 7 bases matching TRBD1. The J segment lost 4 bases and the V segment lost 3 bases, leaving 9 bases of the junction unmatched. Germline loops: CDR1 ENHRY, CDR2 SYGVKD. The CDR3 extends over 15 amino acids. The CDR3 region has the DNA TGTGCCATCAGTGAAACCCGGACAGGCCGGTACGAGCAGTACTTC. This encodes CAISETRTGRYEQYF.

The chain employs TRBV9 and TRBJ2-2; D may be TRBD2 (5 bases). The V gene's germline CDR1 is SGDLS and CDR2 YYNGEE. V was trimmed by 4 bases and J by 6 bases, leaving 10 bases between them. The CDR3 is 13 amino acids. The CDR3 DNA follows: TGTGCCAGCAGCTACCCCGGGGCCGGGGAGCTGTTTTTT. Residues: CASSYPGAGELFF.

V and J are TRBV10-3 and TRBJ2-5; D may correspond to TRBD1 or TRBD2 (6 bases each). V was trimmed by 5 bases and J by 1 base, leaving 11 bases between them. The CDR3 is 14 amino acids. Germline V CDR1 and CDR2: ENHRY, SYGVKD. The CDR3 spells CAISSGASQETQYF. CDR3 DNA sequence: TGTGCCATCAGTTCGGGGGCAAGCCAAGAGACCCAGTACTTC.

The chain combines TRBV3-1 (or the pseudogene TRBV3-2) with TRBJ1-1, with 9 bases matching TRBD1. The V segment lost 3 bases and the J segment 1 base; nucleotides outside the gene matches: 6. The CDR3 contains 16 residues. Germline assignment: CDR1 LGHDT and CDR2 YNNKEL (reference sequence). CDR3 DNA sequence: TGTGCCAGCAGCCAGATCGGACAGGGGAAGAACACTGAAGCTTTCTTT. It translates to CASSQIGQGKNTEAFF.

Comment on this clone: The same CDR3 can be traced to other DNA sequences in this sample. The rearrangement links TRBV9 to TRBJ2-7; no definite D call. Per the germline V gene, CDR1 is SGDLS and CDR2 is YYNGEE. The CDR3 totals 14 residues. The V gene lost 0 bases and the J gene lost 0 bases, with 7 bases spanning the gap. The CDR3 bases are TGTGCCAGCAGCGTAGGGGGAAGCTCCTACGAGCAGTACTTC. Protein: CASSVGGSSYEQYF.

V and J are TRBV18 and TRBJ2-4; TRBD1 is a possible D gene (6 bases). This CDR3 has 16 residues. Looked up from germline, CDR1 is KGHSH and CDR2 is LQKENI. Trimming removed 0 bases at V and 0 bases at J, with 9 bases between. The CDR3 region is CASSPPDSLAKNIQYF. The CDR3 nucleotides are TGTGCCAGCTCACCACCGGACAGTCTAGCCAAAAACATTCAGTACTTC.

V and J are TRBV19 and TRBJ2-7; D is possibly TRBD1 or TRBD2 (5 bases each). Trimming shortened V by 5 bases and J by 7 bases, and 15 bases separated the two germline ends. Germline CDR1 is LNHDA and CDR2 is SQIVND (reference sequence). This CDR3 has 13 residues. The CDR3 sequence is CASSGIVGEEQYF. The DNA for the CDR3 is TGTGCCAGTAGTGGAATTGTGGGGGAAGAGCAGTACTTC.

The chain employs TRBV28 and TRBJ1-4; a possible D gene is TRBD1 (5 bases). The CDR3 has 13 residues. V lost 2 bases and J 8 bases, leaving 9 bases between the germline ends. The germline gives CDR1 MDHEN, CDR2 SYDVKM. CDR3 coding DNA: TGTGCCAGCAGTTTAGGGGGGGAAGAAAAACTGTTTTTT. This encodes CASSLGGEEKLFF.

The chain joins TRBV6-5 to TRBJ2-1, with D unclear. From germline, CDR1 is MNHEY and CDR2 SVGAGI. V lost 4 bases and J lost 0, with 7 bases in between. CDR3 size: 14 residues. The CDR3, as DNA: TGTGCCAGCAGTTCTTCCCCCTCCTACAATGAGCAGTTCTTC. Translation gives CASSSSPSYNEQFF.

J is TRBJ1-3 and V is TRBV5-1; the D gene is possibly TRBD1 (6 bases). V lost 2 bases and J 4 bases, leaving 19 bases between the germline ends. Germline V lookup: CDR1 SGHRS, CDR2 YFSETQ. The CDR3 runs to 17 residues. The CDR3 DNA reads TGCGCCAGCAGCTTTACCGGACAGCGCTCCGCCGGAAACACCATATATTTT. Translation: CASSFTGQRSAGNTIYF.

The chain has TRBV28 and TRBJ1-2, with D maybe TRBD1 (5 bases). In germline, CDR1 is MDHEN, CDR2 SYDVKM. This CDR3 is 13 amino acids long. V was shortened by 2 bases and J by 8 bases, with 12 bases between the two germline ends. CDR3 DNA sequence: TGTGCCAGCAGTTTAAAGCAGACAGACGGCTACACCTTC. It yields the protein CASSLKQTDGYTF.

The rearrangement uses TRBV30 and TRBJ1-3; 9 positions match TRBD1. V shed 3 bases and J 0 bases; nucleotides not matched to a gene: 6. Germline V CDR1 and CDR2: GTSNPN, SVGIG (reference sequence). This CDR3 spans 16 amino acids. The CDR3 bases are TGTGCCTGGAGCACTACAGGGGGCGGCTCTGGAAACACCATATATTTT. This translates into CAWSTTGGGSGNTIYF.

This clone was detected only a few times. The gene calls are TRBV11-2 and TRBJ2-7, with D unclear. The CDR3 has 13 amino acids. Deletions cut 5 bases from V and 4 bases from J, with 12 bases between. Germline V gene sequence: CDR1 SGHAT, CDR2 FQNNGV. The CDR3 bases are TGTGCCAGCAGCAAATCCGGACGATACGAGCAGTACTTC. Protein product: CASSKSGRYEQYF.

This clone showed up just once. The chain links TRBV7-6 to TRBJ2-5; TRBD1 or TRBD2 may be the D gene (6 bases each). Deletions cut 5 bases from V and 3 bases from J, with 22 bases between. This CDR3 is built from 17 residues. Germline CDR1 and CDR2: SGHVS and FNYEAQ. Here the CDR3 DNA reads TGTGCCAGCAGCCACAGGGTGGAGGGATCCGAAAAAGAGACCCAGTACTTC. This gives the protein CASSHRVEGSEKETQYF.